A single sample is the source of the 27 T cell receptor beta chains below, sequenced in a study of human T cells and chemical hapten exposure. In TCRdb, the RACE reads were re-called with MiXCR into one record per CDR3 protein. The profile covers about 39,000 distinct CDR3 sequences, with about 13% appearing a single time and over 2% taken by the ten largest. Time point described: patch test 3, about 24 weeks after DPC sensitization. Treatment defined: therapeutic diphenylcyclopropenone sensitization with weekly scalp DPC. From whole blood left unfractionated, total RNA was extracted. Sequencing used whole blood, obtained in connection with sensitization to the hapten diphenylcyclopropenone (DPC). These receptors originate from a woman in her thirties or forties with alopecia areata. Some clones in this sample may be carry-over from other donors' samples.

In its sample, this clonotype was seen many times. The chain links TRBV5-5 to TRBJ2-2; TRBD2 agrees at 9 bases. V dropped 4 bases and J dropped 0; count of bases not matched to a gene: 4. From germline, CDR1 is SGHKS and CDR2 YYEKEE (reference sequence). The CDR3 spans 16 residues. Written as DNA, the CDR3 is TGTGCCAGCAGCAGCCTAGCGGGGTCGAACACCGGGGAGCTGTTTTTT. It translates to CASSSLAGSNTGELFF. Drawing the rest from reference TRBV5-5 and TRBJ2-2, the complete variable domain is DAGVTQSPTHLIKTRGQQVTLRCSPISGHKSVSWYQQVLGQGPQFIFQYYEKEERGRGNFPDRFSARQFPNYSSELNVNALLLGDSALYLCASSSLAGSNTGELFFGEGSRLTVL.

The V and J genes are TRBV5-1 and TRBJ2-5, with 11 nucleotides matching TRBD1. V lost 0 bases and J lost 6; bases outside the gene matches: 7. The CDR3 consists of 16 residues. Germline CDR1 is SGHRS and CDR2 is YFSETQ. The CDR3 DNA reads as TGCGCCAGCAGCTTGGATGGACAGGGGGCGAAACAGACCCAGTACTTC. It translates to CASSLDGQGAKQTQYF.

V usage is TRBV28 and J usage is TRBJ1-1; TRBD1 aligns across 9 bases. CDR3 size: 15 residues. The junction had 10 bases not matched to a gene; V was cut back by 8 bases and J by 3 bases. Per germline, CDR1 MDHEN and CDR2 SYDVKM. The DNA for the CDR3 is TGTGCCAGCGGGGGGGCGGGACAGGGTTACACTGAAGCTTTCTTT. Translating gives CASGGAGQGYTEAFF.

This clonotype was observed a handful of times. The rearrangement uses TRBV14 and TRBJ2-1; TRBD1 agrees at 7 bases. Trimming cost V 6 bases and J 0 bases; bases outside gene matches: 17. Looked up from germline, CDR1 is SGHDN and CDR2 is FVKESK. The CDR3 extends over 19 amino acids. The CDR3 region has the DNA TGTGCCAGCAGACCCGGGACAGCAGGGGCACCACGCTCCTACAATGAGCAGTTCTTC. This gives the protein CASRPGTAGAPRSYNEQFF.

This clonotype was seen many times. The chain recombines TRBV7-2 with TRBJ1-4, with D perhaps matching TRBD1 (6 bases). CDR3 size: 14 residues. Trimming left V 4 bases short and J 1 base short, with 7 bases between. Germline V gene lookup returns CDR1 SGHTA and CDR2 FQGNSA. The CDR3 nucleotides are TGTGCCAGCAGCTCACAGGGAACTAATGAAAAACTGTTTTTT. This sequence encodes CASSSQGTNEKLFF. The whole variable domain, remainder taken from reference TRBV7-2 and TRBJ1-4, is GAGVSQSPSNKVTEKGKDVELRCDPISGHTALYWYRQSLGQGLEFLIYFQGNSAPDKSGLPSDRFSAERTGGSVSTLTIQRTQQEDSAVYLCASSSQGTNEKLFFGSGTQLSVL.

Ten or more counts support this clonotype. The rearrangement uses TRBV20-1 and TRBJ1-1; perhaps TRBD1 as D (6 bases). Germline loops: CDR1 DFQATT, CDR2 SNEGSKA (reference sequence). The ends were cut back, 0 bases at V and 5 bases at J, with 16 bases in the middle. This CDR3 is 15 amino acids long. CDR3 protein: CSARDNRVGGTEAFF. CDR3 bases: TGCAGTGCTAGAGATAACAGGGTCGGTGGGACTGAAGCTTTCTTT.

The sample holds many counts of this clonotype. The chain links TRBV29-1 to TRBJ2-1, with 7 bases matching TRBD2. This CDR3 spans 16 amino acids. CDR1 and CDR2 from the germline V gene are SQVTM and ANQGSEA. V shed 3 bases, J shed 2 bases, and the junction held 10 bases outside the gene matches. The DNA for the CDR3 is TGCAGCGTTGAGGTACGGCGGGAGCCTCCCTACAATGAGCAGTTCTTC. Its translation is CSVEVRREPPYNEQFF.

In its sample, this clonotype was seen many times. V usage is TRBV18 and J usage is TRBJ1-1; D is possibly TRBD1 (5 bases). Trimming removed 0 bases at V and 5 bases at J, with 16 bases between. The CDR3 length is 16 residues. Germline V gene data show CDR1 as KGHSH and CDR2 as LQKENI. The CDR3 DNA is TGTGCCAGCTCACCACCGACGAATCCCGAGGGGACTGAAGCTTTCTTT. Amino acid sequence: CASSPPTNPEGTEAFF.

This clonotype occurred a few times. The chain is built from TRBV28 and TRBJ1-2; 7 bases align to TRBD1. J gave up 2 bases and V 6 bases, and 9 bases lay outside the gene matches. The CDR3 runs to 15 residues. The germline V gene has CDR1 MDHEN and CDR2 SYDVKM. DNA of the CDR3: TGTGCCAGCAGCCCAACAGGGGACCGAAACTATGGCTACACCTTC. This encodes CASSPTGDRNYGYTF.

In DNA, the CDR3 is TGTGCCATCAGTGATCCGGGACATTTGAACACTGAAGCTTTCTTT. This encodes CAISDPGHLNTEAFF. The rearrangement uses TRBV10-3 and TRBJ1-1; tentative D call: TRBD1 (6 bases). The V and J ends lost 3 bases and 0 bases respectively, with 11 bases between them. CDR3 length equals 15 residues. Germline CDR1 reads ENHRY; CDR2 reads SYGVKD.

This clonotype appeared a few times. The rearrangement uses TRBV7-9 and TRBJ1-5; D ambiguous. CDR1 is SEHNR, CDR2 FQNEAQ, per germline (reference sequence). The CDR3 totals 15 residues. V was trimmed by 1 base and J by 3 bases, leaving 10 bases between them. CDR3 loop: CASSLGARNNQPQHF. CDR3 bases: TGTGCCAGCAGCTTAGGGGCAAGAAACAATCAGCCCCAGCATTTT.

There are a few counts of this clonotype. The chain carries TRBV10-3 and TRBJ2-1; the D gene is possibly TRBD1 (5 bases). The CDR3 contains 11 residues. Germline CDR1 ENHRY, CDR2 SYGVKD. Trimming cost V 6 bases and J 8 bases, with 8 bases left between them. The CDR3 reads CAIRLGDEQFF. CDR3 nucleotide sequence: TGTGCCATCAGGCTAGGGGATGAGCAGTTCTTC.

This clonotype was seen at least ten times. The V and J genes are TRBV3-1 and TRBJ2-2; D is uncertain. Germline CDR1 and CDR2: LGHDT and YNNKEL (reference sequence). V lost 4 bases to trimming and J lost 6 bases, with 6 bases between them. The CDR3 has 12 amino acids. This chain's CDR3 is CASSLRPGELFF. The CDR3 nucleotides are TGTGCCAGCAGCCTCCGGCCCGGGGAGCTGTTTTTT.

This clonotype was seen at least ten times. The chain links TRBV6-5 to TRBJ2-1; TRBD2 aligns across 10 bases. CDR3 size: 14 residues. V dropped 5 bases and J dropped 7; count of bases not matched to a gene: 5. CDR1 and CDR2 (germline): MNHEY, SVGAGI. CDR3 DNA sequence: TGTGCCAGCAGTGGACTAGCGGCAATTAATGAGCAGTTCTTC. As protein: CASSGLAAINEQFF.

Notes on this clonotype: Possible read error: a much larger clone is one base away. The chain recombines TRBV2 with TRBJ1-1; TRBD1 might be the D (5 bases). Germline CDR1 SNHLY, CDR2 FYNNEI. CDR3 length: 13 amino acids. The chain's CDR3 is CANSEDRATEAFF. As DNA, the CDR3 is TGTGCCAACAGTGAAGACAGAGCCACTGAAGCTTTCTTT.

This clonotype was seen repeatedly, ten times or more. The CDR3 region has the DNA TGTGCCAGCAGCCCCGAGCGCGGGAGACCCTACGAGCAGTACTTC. This gives the protein CASSPERGRPYEQYF. The V gene is TRBV7-2, the J gene TRBJ2-7, with 7 positions matching TRBD2. This CDR3 is 15 amino acids long. V shed 5 bases, J shed 2 bases, and the junction held 9 bases outside the gene matches. Germline CDR1 reads SGHTA; CDR2 reads FQGNSA.

This clonotype was seen at least ten times. The V and J genes are TRBV12-3 or TRBV12-4 and TRBJ1-5; 9 bases align to TRBD1. V was clipped by 8 bases and J by 7 bases; unmatched bases: 12. The CDR3 contains 15 residues. The CDR3 DNA sequence: TGTGCCAGCCGCCTCCAGACAGGGGGTAACCAGCCCCAGCATTTT. This gives the protein CASRLQTGGNQPQHF.

This clonotype was seen at least ten times. The V call is TRBV4-3, the J call TRBJ2-1; no clear D gene. Between the trimmed V and J ends, which lost 7 bases and 5 bases, there was a span of 18 bases. The length of the CDR3 is 15 residues. CDR1 is LGHNA and CDR2 is YSLEER in the germline V gene. CDR3 sequence: CASTPAHGGNNEQFF. The CDR3 coding sequence is TGCGCCAGCACCCCTGCCCACGGCGGTAACAATGAGCAGTTCTTC.

The table lists this clonotype with many counts. This chain links TRBV28 with TRBJ1-4; possible D gene TRBD1, 5 bases. The CDR3 is made up of 14 amino acids. Trimming removed 7 bases from V and 7 bases from J, with 16 bases in between. Germline CDR1 and CDR2: MDHEN and SYDVKM. The CDR3, as DNA: TGTGCCAGCAAGATGGGGGTGGCGGTTGAAAAACTGTTTTTT. Residues: CASKMGVAVEKLFF.

V usage is TRBV12-3 or TRBV12-4 and J usage is TRBJ2-1; no reliable D call. Trimming removed 5 bases at V and 0 bases at J, with 8 bases between. There are 14 residues in the CDR3. The CDR3 nucleotides read TGTGCCAGCAGTCGTACAGTCTCCTACAATGAGCAGTTCTTC. This translates into CASSRTVSYNEQFF.

The table lists this clonotype with many counts. CDR3: CSVEGRVYNEQFF. DNA for the CDR3: TGCAGCGTTGAGGGCAGGGTCTACAATGAGCAGTTCTTC. This chain uses TRBV29-1 with TRBJ2-1, with a weak D call TRBD1 (5 bases). Germline CDR1 and CDR2: SQVTM and ANQGSEA. This CDR3 is built from 13 residues. Trimming took off 3 bases at V and 3 bases at J, with 9 bases between the two ends.

This clonotype appeared many times. The chain carries TRBV20-1 and TRBJ2-5, with 8 bases lining up with TRBD2. J gave up 7 bases and V 3 bases, and 13 bases lay outside the gene matches. There are 15 residues in the CDR3. Germline-derived CDR1 and CDR2 are DFQATT and SNEGSKA (reference sequence). CDR3 DNA: TGCAGTGCTAGCCGGACTAGCTCAGTCGGAGGGACCCAGTACTTC. Translating gives CSASRTSSVGGTQYF.

The count of this clonotype is one. Since a much larger clone is just one base distant, this may be a read error. Because the CDR3 is missing its conserved closing phenylalanine or tryptophan, this is likely a read error. The V call is TRBV7-8, the J call TRBJ2-5; D ambiguous. Germline V gene data show CDR1 as SGHVS and CDR2 as FQNEAQ. V lost 0 bases to trimming and J lost 0 bases, with 2 bases between them. The CDR3 covers 13 residues. Here the CDR3 DNA reads TGTGCCAGCAGCTTAGCCTACCAAGAGACCCAGTACTCC. Translating gives CASSLAYQETQYS.

This clonotype was recorded many times. This CDR3 is CASSLLGPVRAQYF. Here the CDR3 DNA reads TGTGCCAGCAGCCTACTCGGGCCGGTCCGGGCCCAGTACTTC. This chain uses TRBV11-2 with TRBJ2-5; D gene unclear. From germline, CDR1 is SGHAT and CDR2 FQNNGV. Trimming left V 5 bases short and J 9 bases short, with 19 bases between. The CDR3 is 14 residues long.

The V call is TRBV28, the J call TRBJ2-1, with 11 nucleotides matching TRBD2. J was trimmed by 2 bases and V by 6 bases; bases with no gene match: 3. Germline CDR1 reads MDHEN; CDR2 reads SYDVKM. This CDR3 contains 15 residues. The CDR3: CASSVSGRAYNEQFF. CDR3 sequence (DNA): TGTGCCAGCAGCGTTAGCGGGAGGGCCTACAATGAGCAGTTCTTC. Together with reference TRBV28 and TRBJ2-1, the CDR3 gives the full variable domain: DVKVTQSSRYLVKRTGEKVFLECVQDMDHENMFWYRQDPGLGLRLIYFSYDVKMKEKGDIPEGYSVSREKKERFSLILESASTNQTSMYLCASSVSGRAYNEQFFGPGTRLTVL.

The chain links TRBV4-3 to TRBJ2-3, with unresolved D. The CDR3 has 12 residues. The V and J ends lost 6 bases and 4 bases respectively, with 8 bases between them. Germline CDR1 reads LGHNA; CDR2 reads YSLEER. CDR3 sequence: CASRNSADTQYF. For the CDR3, the DNA is TGCGCCAGCAGGAATAGTGCAGATACGCAGTATTTT.

Ten or more counts support this clonotype. The chain couples TRBV11-2 to TRBJ1-1; no reliable D call. The CDR3 runs 14 residues. The ends were cut back, 1 base at V and 1 base at J, with 7 bases in the middle. CDR1 and CDR2 from the germline V gene are SGHAT and FQNNGV. CDR3 sequence: CASSLGGGNTEAFF. The CDR3 DNA is TGTGCCAGCAGCTTAGGAGGAGGGAACACTGAAGCTTTCTTT.